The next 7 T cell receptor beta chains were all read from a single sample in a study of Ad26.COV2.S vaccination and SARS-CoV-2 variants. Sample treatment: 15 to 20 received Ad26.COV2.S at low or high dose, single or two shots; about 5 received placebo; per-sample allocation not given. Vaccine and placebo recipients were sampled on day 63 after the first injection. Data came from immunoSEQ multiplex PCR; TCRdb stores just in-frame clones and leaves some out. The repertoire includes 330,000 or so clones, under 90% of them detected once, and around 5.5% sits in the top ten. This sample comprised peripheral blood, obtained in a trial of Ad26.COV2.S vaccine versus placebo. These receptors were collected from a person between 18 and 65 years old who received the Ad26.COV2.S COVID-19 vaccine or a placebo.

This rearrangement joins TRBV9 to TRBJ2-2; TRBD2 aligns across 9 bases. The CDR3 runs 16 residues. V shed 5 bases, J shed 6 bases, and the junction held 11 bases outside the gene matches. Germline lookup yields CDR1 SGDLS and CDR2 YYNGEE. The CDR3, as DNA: TGTGCCAGCAGTGGGGAAGCGGGGGGCCCGGCCGGGGAGCTGTTTTTT. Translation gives CASSGEAGGPAGELFF.

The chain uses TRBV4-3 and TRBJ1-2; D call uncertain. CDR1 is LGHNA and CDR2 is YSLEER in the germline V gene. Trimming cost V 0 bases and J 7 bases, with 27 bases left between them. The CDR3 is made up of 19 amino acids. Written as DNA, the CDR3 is TGCGCCAGCAGCCAAGAGTATAGGGCGGTAGGGCACTCTTCTGGTGGCTACACCTTC. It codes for CASSQEYRAVGHSSGGYTF.

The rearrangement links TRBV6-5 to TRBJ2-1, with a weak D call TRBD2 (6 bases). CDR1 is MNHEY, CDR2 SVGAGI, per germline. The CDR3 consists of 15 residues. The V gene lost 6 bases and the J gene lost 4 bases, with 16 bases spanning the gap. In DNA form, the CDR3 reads TGTGCCAGCAGGCGGGGCAGAGGACCATACAATGAGCAGTTCTTC. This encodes CASRRGRGPYNEQFF.

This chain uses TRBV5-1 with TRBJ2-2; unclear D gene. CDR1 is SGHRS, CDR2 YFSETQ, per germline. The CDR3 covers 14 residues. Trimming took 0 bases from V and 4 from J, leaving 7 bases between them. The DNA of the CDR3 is TGCGCCAGCAGCTTGGAACCGGGCACCGGGGAGCTGTTTTTT. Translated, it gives CASSLEPGTGELFF.

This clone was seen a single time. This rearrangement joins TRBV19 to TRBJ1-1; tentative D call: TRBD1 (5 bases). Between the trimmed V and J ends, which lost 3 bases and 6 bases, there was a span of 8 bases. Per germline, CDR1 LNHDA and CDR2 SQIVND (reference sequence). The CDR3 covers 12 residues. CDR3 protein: CASSIVGAEAFF. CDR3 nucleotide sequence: TGTGCCAGTAGTATCGTGGGGGCTGAAGCTTTCTTT.

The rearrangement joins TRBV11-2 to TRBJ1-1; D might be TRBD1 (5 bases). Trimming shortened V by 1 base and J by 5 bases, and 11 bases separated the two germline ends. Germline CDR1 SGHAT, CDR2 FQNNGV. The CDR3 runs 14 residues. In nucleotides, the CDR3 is TGTGCCAGCAGCTTAGTGGATTGGGGGACTGAAGCTTTCTTT. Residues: CASSLVDWGTEAFF.

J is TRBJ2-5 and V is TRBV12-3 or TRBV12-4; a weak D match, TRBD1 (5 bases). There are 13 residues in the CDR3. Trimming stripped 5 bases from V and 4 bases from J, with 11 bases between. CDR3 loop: CASSGRVGETQYF. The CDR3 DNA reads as TGTGCCAGCAGTGGCAGGGTTGGAGAGACCCAGTACTTC.